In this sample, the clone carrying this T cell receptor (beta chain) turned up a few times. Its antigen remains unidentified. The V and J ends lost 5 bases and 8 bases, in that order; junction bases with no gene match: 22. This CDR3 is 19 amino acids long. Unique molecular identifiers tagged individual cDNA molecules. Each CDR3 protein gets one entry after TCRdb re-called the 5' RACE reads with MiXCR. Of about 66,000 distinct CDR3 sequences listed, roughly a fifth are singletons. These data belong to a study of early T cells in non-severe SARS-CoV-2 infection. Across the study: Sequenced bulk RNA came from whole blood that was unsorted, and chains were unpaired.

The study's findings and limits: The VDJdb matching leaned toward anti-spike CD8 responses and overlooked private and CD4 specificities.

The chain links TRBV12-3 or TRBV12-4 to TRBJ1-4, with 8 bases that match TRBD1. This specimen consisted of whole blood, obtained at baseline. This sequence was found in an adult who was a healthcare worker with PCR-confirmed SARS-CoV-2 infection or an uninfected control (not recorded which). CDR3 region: CASSQGAGTPAQRGEKLFF. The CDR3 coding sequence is TGTGCCAGCAGTCAGGGGGCCGGGACCCCAGCCCAAAGAGGGGAAAAACTGTTTTTT.